This T cell receptor (beta chain) emerged from a study of identical twins. CDR3 length: 14 amino acids. Trimming pared 3 bases from V and 2 bases from J, leaving 10 bases between. Germline values: CDR1 SGHTA, CDR2 FQGNSA. TCRdb reprocessed the 5' RACE reads via MiXCR and lists one record per CDR3 protein. The sample includes roughly 1,500,000 distinct CDR3 sequences, around 29% of them seen just once. This clonotype was observed at least ten times. The sequence was obtained from a newborn girl in good health. This sequence joins TRBV7-2 and TRBJ1-2, with unresolved D. The material sequenced was cord blood. The CDR3 sequence: CASSFRNNNYGYTF. The DNA for the CDR3 is TGTGCCAGCAGCTTCAGGAATAACAACTATGGCTACACCTTC.